Listed below are T cell receptor beta chains from one sample, sequenced in a study of response to subunit inactivated influenza vaccine. MiXCR was run by TCRdb on the RT-PCR reads, yielding one entry per CDR3 protein. The table records about 780,000 distinct CDR3 sequences, 15% to 20% of them present only once. The sequenced sample was PBMCs from blood, obtained more than 4 days after vaccination. The receptor set was obtained from a man aged 45 to 65 who received an inactivated influenza vaccine. Both conserved end residues are part of each CDR3. The D gene is left open where the match is weak. For some rows the clone size is stated as once, few or many, or as a class when expanded; others skip it.

abundance	v_gene	d_gene	j_gene	CDR3nt	CDR3aa
NA	TRBV20-1	TRBD1	TRBJ2-3	TGCAGTCCAGGACAGGGTATCACAGATACGCAGTATTTT	CSPGQGITDTQYF
NA	TRBV6-1	NA	TRBJ2-2	TGTGCCAGCTGCGAGTCGGTCGGGGAGCTGTTTTTT	CASCESVGELFF
few	TRBV7-8	NA	TRBJ2-7	TGTGCCAGCAGCTTATCCGGGGGAAAGGGGGAGGGCCTGTACGAGCAGTACTTC	CASSLSGGKGEGLYEQYF
few	TRBV24-1	TRBD2	TRBJ2-1	TGTGCCACCAGTGACGCGTTTACTAGCGGGAGGGCCAATGAGCAGTTCTTC	CATSDAFTSGRANEQFF
NA	TRBV9	NA	TRBJ1-5	TGTGCCAGCAGCACGGAACCCAGCCCTTTGGGCAATCAGCCCCAGCATTTT	CASSTEPSPLGNQPQHF
few	TRBV4-2	TRBD2	TRBJ2-3	TGTGCCAGCAGCCCTAGGACTAGCGGGGGGATAGATACGCAGTATTTT	CASSPRTSGGIDTQYF
NA	TRBV4-3	TRBD2	TRBJ2-1	TGCGCCAGCAGCCTTCAGATGGGCGGGGGTACGAGGTACAATGAGCAGTTCTTC	CASSLQMGGGTRYNEQFF
few	TRBV7-2	TRBD1	TRBJ2-7	TGTGCCAGCGGATCCGGGACAGGCTACGAGCAGTACTTC	CASGSGTGYEQYF
NA	TRBV28	NA	TRBJ1-5	TGTGCCAGCAGTTTGGATGGGCTGGGGGGTCAGCCCCAGCATTTT	CASSLDGLGGQPQHF
NA	TRBV7-2	TRBD1	TRBJ2-3	TGTGCCAGCAGCCAGGGGGCGGGCCGCACAGATACGCAGTATTTT	CASSQGAGRTDTQYF
NA	TRBV3-1	NA	TRBJ2-3	TGTGCCAGCAGCCCGACCCTTGGGGCGCAGTATTTT	CASSPTLGAQYF
NA	TRBV10-3	TRBD1	TRBJ2-7	TGTGCCATTACTAGGGACAGGGCGGCCGAGCAGTACTTC	CAITRDRAAEQYF
NA	TRBV7-9	NA	TRBJ2-5	TGTGCCAGCAGCCAGAGAGAGACCCAGTACTTC	CASSQRETQYF
NA	TRBV20-1	NA	TRBJ2-7	TGCAGTGCTAGGGGCGGGGCCCTCTACGAGCAGTACTTC	CSARGGALYEQYF
NA	TRBV20-1	NA	TRBJ2-7	TGCAGTGCCATCGGGTCGGCAGGGGCCCCCTACGAGCAGTACTTC	CSAIGSAGAPYEQYF
NA	TRBV7-6	NA	TRBJ2-6	TGTGCCAGCAGCTTAATGGCAGCTGGGGCCAACGTCCTGACTTTC	CASSLMAAGANVLTF
NA	TRBV7-9	TRBD1	TRBJ1-4	TGTGCCAGCGGATCCAGGGGGCGAACTGAAAAACTGTTTTTT	CASGSRGRTEKLFF
few	TRBV20-1	TRBD1	TRBJ1-1	TGCAGTGCTACTCGGACAGGGACGAACACTGAAGCTTTCTTT	CSATRTGTNTEAFF
NA	TRBV24-1	NA	TRBJ2-3	TGTGCCACCAGTGGCCCCGGAGGGAGTGATACGCAGTATTTT	CATSGPGGSDTQYF
many	TRBV12-3/TRBV12-4	NA	TRBJ2-7	TGTGCCAGCAGTTTCTCCAGAACCCCCTACGAGCAGTACTTC	CASSFSRTPYEQYF
NA	TRBV6-2/TRBV6-3	NA	TRBJ2-7	TGTGCCAGCAGTTACCGATGGACCCAACCGGGGCGGAAAGAGCAGTACTTC	CASSYRWTQPGRKEQYF
few	TRBV12-3/TRBV12-4	NA	TRBJ2-5	TGTGCCAGCAGTTTAGAAATTCCGGCAGGGTGGGAGACCCAGTACTTC	CASSLEIPAGWETQYF
few	TRBV20-1	NA	TRBJ2-7	TGCAGTGCAAGACACGACGAGCAGTACTTC	CSARHDEQYF
few	TRBV24-1	TRBD2	TRBJ2-7	TGTGCCACCAGTGATTCCACTAGCGGGAGTCTCCACGAGCAGTACTTC	CATSDSTSGSLHEQYF
many	TRBV4-3	TRBD1	TRBJ2-2	TGCGCCAGCAGCCCCTCGACCGGGACAGGGAACACCGGGGAGCTGTTTTTT	CASSPSTGTGNTGELFF
NA	TRBV7-2	NA	TRBJ2-3	TGTGCCAGCAGCTGGGGACGCCACGCAGATACGCAGTATTTT	CASSWGRHADTQYF
NA	TRBV29-1	TRBD2	TRBJ2-1	TGCAGCGCCGTAACCCTAGCGGGGGGCTACAATGAGCAGTTCTTC	CSAVTLAGGYNEQFF
NA	TRBV7-2	TRBD1	TRBJ2-1	TGTGCCAGCAGCTTATCTCTGGGGACAGCGTACAATGAGCAGTTCTTC	CASSLSLGTAYNEQFF
few	TRBV7-9	NA	TRBJ1-3	TGTGCCAGCAGCGCCGGCAGGGTCGGAAACACCATATATTTT	CASSAGRVGNTIYF
few	TRBV7-9	NA	TRBJ2-1	TGTGCCAGCAGCTTAGGGGGGCCCTCCGCCCATGAGCAGTTCTTC	CASSLGGPSAHEQFF
few	TRBV5-5	NA	TRBJ2-3	TGTGCCAGCCTCGGGGGCACAGATACGCAGTATTTT	CASLGGTDTQYF
NA	TRBV20-1	NA	TRBJ2-1	TGCAGTGCTAGAGAATTTGCGGTGACTGGATGGGAGCAGTTCTTC	CSAREFAVTGWEQFF
many	TRBV12-3/TRBV12-4	NA	TRBJ1-2	TGTGCCAGCAGTTTAGGTACAGTTAACTATGGCTACACCTTC	CASSLGTVNYGYTF
few	TRBV29-1	NA	TRBJ2-2	TGCAGCGTGGGGGACGGGGACACCGGGGAGCTGTTTTTT	CSVGDGDTGELFF
NA	TRBV15	TRBD2	TRBJ2-5	TGTGCCACCAGCCACCTCCGGGGGGGCGGGGAGACCCAGTACTTC	CATSHLRGGGETQYF
NA	TRBV5-1	NA	TRBJ1-1	TGCGCCAGCAGCTTGACAGGGCGCCGGACTGAAGCTTTCTTT	CASSLTGRRTEAFF
NA	TRBV5-5	NA	TRBJ1-1	TGTGCCAGCAGCTTTCTCTTTAGGGCCAGGAACACTGAAGCTTTCTTT	CASSFLFRARNTEAFF
few	TRBV10-1	NA	TRBJ2-3	TGCGCCAGCAGTGAGGTTACAGGGTCTAGACATACGCAGTATTTT	CASSEVTGSRHTQYF
few	TRBV12-5	NA	TRBJ2-7	TGTGCTAGTGGTCCTAGCGATAGAGAGCAGTACTTC	CASGPSDREQYF
NA	TRBV7-6	NA	TRBJ1-1	TGTGCCAGCAGCTTAGCTGGTTCGGGTTACACTGAAGCTTTCTTT	CASSLAGSGYTEAFF
many	TRBV9	NA	TRBJ2-6	TGTGCCAGCAGCCCTAGTCCGAGTGGGGCCAACGTCCTGACTTTC	CASSPSPSGANVLTF
NA	TRBV20-1	NA	TRBJ1-2	TGCAGTGCCGGAAGGGGGTTGGACTATGGCTACACCTTC	CSAGRGLDYGYTF
NA	TRBV20-1	NA	TRBJ2-1	TGCAGTGCTAAAGAGATTGGACATGTGTCCAATGAGCAGTTCTTC	CSAKEIGHVSNEQFF
once	TRBV2	TRBD2	TRBJ2-7	TGTGCCAGCAGTCCAAAACAAGGACTAGCGCGGGAGCAGTACTTC	CASSPKQGLAREQYF
NA	TRBV20-1	NA	TRBJ2-3	TGCAGTGCTAGAGAGGTAAAAAACACAGATACGCAGTATTTT	CSAREVKNTDTQYF
NA	TRBV11-2	NA	TRBJ2-1	TGTGCCAGCAGCTTAGCACCAGGTCCTGTGAATGAGCAGTTCTTC	CASSLAPGPVNEQFF
NA	TRBV27	NA	TRBJ1-2	TGTGCCAGCAGTTTAACAGGGAAACCCTCTAACTATGGCTACACCTTC	CASSLTGKPSNYGYTF
many	TRBV20-1	NA	TRBJ2-3	TGCAGTGCCGCCCCTGGATACACAGATACGCAGTATTTT	CSAAPGYTDTQYF
few	TRBV5-1	NA	TRBJ2-4	TGCGCCAGCAGCTTGCGTCAGCTCGGAGCCAAAAACATTCAGTACTTC	CASSLRQLGAKNIQYF
few	TRBV20-1	NA	TRBJ1-1	TGCAGTGCCACCCCGCGGGGGTGGGACACTGAAGCTTTCTTT	CSATPRGWDTEAFF
NA	TRBV9	NA	TRBJ1-6	TGTGCCAGCAGCCTCAGGGGAACCTATAATTCACCCCTCCACTTT	CASSLRGTYNSPLHF
many	TRBV18	NA	TRBJ2-1	TGTGCCAGCTCACCACTGGAGGGGTCGTATGAGCAGTTCTTC	CASSPLEGSYEQFF
many	TRBV7-6	NA	TRBJ2-3	TGTGCCAGCAGCTTAGCGACTAGTTCAGATACGCAGTATTTT	CASSLATSSDTQYF
NA	TRBV18	TRBD1	TRBJ2-2	TGTGCCAGCTCACAGACGGACAGGAACGGGGAGCTGTTTTTT	CASSQTDRNGELFF
many	TRBV12-3/TRBV12-4	TRBD1	TRBJ2-2	TGTGCCAGTAGGATACAGGGGAGTGTGTCCGGGGAGCTGTTTTTT	CASRIQGSVSGELFF